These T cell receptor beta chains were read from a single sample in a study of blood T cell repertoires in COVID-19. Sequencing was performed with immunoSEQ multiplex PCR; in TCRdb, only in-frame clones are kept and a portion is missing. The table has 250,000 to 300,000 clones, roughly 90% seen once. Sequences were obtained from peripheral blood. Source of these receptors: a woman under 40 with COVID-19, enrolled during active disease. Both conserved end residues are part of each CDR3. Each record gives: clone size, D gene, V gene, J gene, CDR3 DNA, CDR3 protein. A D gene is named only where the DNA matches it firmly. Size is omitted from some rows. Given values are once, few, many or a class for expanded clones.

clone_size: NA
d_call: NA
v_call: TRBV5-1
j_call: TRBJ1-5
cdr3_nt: TGCGCCAGCATTCTTACGGTAGGGGGACAGCCCCAGCATTTT
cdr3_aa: CASILTVGGQPQHF

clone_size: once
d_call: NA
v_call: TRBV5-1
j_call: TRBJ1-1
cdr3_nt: TGCGCCAGCAGCTTGGATGGAGGGGTGGGTACTGAAGCTTTCTTT
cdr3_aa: CASSLDGGVGTEAFF

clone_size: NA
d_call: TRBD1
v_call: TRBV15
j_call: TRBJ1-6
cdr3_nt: TGTGCCACCTATCAAGGGACAGATAATTCACCCCTCCACTTT
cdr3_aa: CATYQGTDNSPLHF

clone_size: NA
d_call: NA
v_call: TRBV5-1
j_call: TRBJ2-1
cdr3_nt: TGCGCCAGCAGCTTGGACAGCTCCTACAATGAGCAGTTCTTC
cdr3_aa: CASSLDSSYNEQFF

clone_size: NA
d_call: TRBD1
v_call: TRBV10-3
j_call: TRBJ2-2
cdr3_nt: TGTGCCATCAGTGGGACAGGAAAGGCCGGGGAGCTGTTTTTT
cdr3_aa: CAISGTGKAGELFF

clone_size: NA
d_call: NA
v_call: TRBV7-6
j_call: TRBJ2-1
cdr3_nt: TGTGCCAGCAGCTTATCGCCAGCGGGCTCGACTAACAATGAGCAGTTCTTC
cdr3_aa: CASSLSPAGSTNNEQFF

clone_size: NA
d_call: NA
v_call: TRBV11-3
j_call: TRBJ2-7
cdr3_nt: TGTGCCAGCAGCTTAGGCGGATCCGAGCAGTACTTC
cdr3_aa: CASSLGGSEQYF

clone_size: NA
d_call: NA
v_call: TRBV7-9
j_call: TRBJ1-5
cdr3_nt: TGTGCCAGCGGGCAGACAGTTAGCAATCAGCCCCAGCATTTT
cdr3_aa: CASGQTVSNQPQHF

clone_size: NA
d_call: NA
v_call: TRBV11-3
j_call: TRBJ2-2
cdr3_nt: TGTGCCAGCAGCTTGAGCAGGGAGAACACCGGGGAGCTGTTTTTT
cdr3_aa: CASSLSRENTGELFF

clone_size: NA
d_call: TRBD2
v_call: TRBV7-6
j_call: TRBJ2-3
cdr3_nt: TGTGCCAGCAGCTTAAGGGACTATCCTCATCAGTACGAGGGTACGCAGTATTTT
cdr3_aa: CASSLRDYPHQYEGTQYF

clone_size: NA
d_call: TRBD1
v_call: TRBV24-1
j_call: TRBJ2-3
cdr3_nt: TGTGCCACCAGTGATTCGACCGGGACAGGCTCCACAGATACGCAGTATTTT
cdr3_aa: CATSDSTGTGSTDTQYF